This entry is about one T cell receptor (beta chain). CDR1 and CDR2 (germline): MDHEN, SYDVKM. The ends lost 6 bases at V and 0 bases at J; junction bases unmatched: 5. The length of the CDR3 is 15 residues. Here immunoSEQ multiplex PCR was the method, and the copy in TCRdb shows in-frame clones only, minus some. The sample carries some 70,000 clones, about 90% recorded once. This entry belongs to a study of blood T cell repertoires in COVID-19. Sample: peripheral blood. This sequence joins TRBV28 and TRBJ2-1; 7 nucleotides align to TRBD1. The sequence was collected from a human donor in a cohort sampled during active COVID-19. The CDR3, as DNA: TGTGCCAGCAGCTCACAGGGGAACTCCTACAATGAGCAGTTCTTC. This codes for CASSSQGNSYNEQFF.